Each of the 10 T cell receptor beta chains below was sequenced from the same sample in a study of blood T cell repertoires in COVID-19. Only in-frame clones appear in the TCRdb table, and some are missing; sequencing was by immunoSEQ multiplex PCR. This table has a few hundred thousand clones, more than 75% appearing once. Input material: peripheral blood. These receptors originate from a woman between 45 and 60 years old with acute or convalescent COVID-19.

The chain joins TRBV5-6 to TRBJ2-1; D is unresolved. V gave up 5 bases and J gave up 0 bases, with 15 bases separating them. This CDR3 comprises 16 residues. The germline CDR1 and CDR2 sequences are SGHDT and YYEEEE. The CDR3, as DNA: TGTGCCAGCAGTCTCCGTGGCCAAAGCTCCTACAATGAGCAGTTCTTC. Translating it yields CASSLRGQSSYNEQFF.

V usage is TRBV11-2 and J usage is TRBJ2-1; TRBD2 agrees at 12 bases. Germline trimming cut 5 bases from V and 8 bases from J; bases unmatched to any gene: 7. CDR1 is SGHAT, CDR2 FQNNGV, per germline. This CDR3 spans 15 amino acids. As DNA, the CDR3 is TGTGCCAGCAGCGCGACTAGCGGGAGTTTGTATGAGCAGTTCTTC. This gives the protein CASSATSGSLYEQFF.

The J gene is TRBJ1-2, the V gene TRBV7-3; TRBD1 matches 9 bases. Germline loops: CDR1 SGHTA, CDR2 FQGTGA. This CDR3 contains 15 residues. J was trimmed by 4 bases and V by 1 base; bases with no gene match: 4. The CDR3, as DNA: TGTGCCAGCAGCTTAAGCGGGACAGGGTCCTATGGCTACACCTTC. It codes for CASSLSGTGSYGYTF.

Only one count was recorded for this clone. This rearrangement joins TRBV4-2 to TRBJ2-7, with 15 bases that match TRBD2. V was pared by 3 bases and J by 4 bases, with 16 bases of the junction left unmatched. The CDR3 spans 20 residues. Per the germline V gene, CDR1 is LGHNA and CDR2 is YNFKEQ. CDR3 sequence reads: CASSQGSQGRGLAGGYEQYF. The CDR3 nucleotides are TGTGCCAGCAGCCAGGGGTCACAGGGGCGAGGACTAGCGGGAGGGTACGAGCAGTACTTC.

V gene TRBV2 combines with J gene TRBJ2-7; 7 bases line up with TRBD2. The V gene end was trimmed by 7 bases and the J gene end by 5 bases; junction bases not matched to a gene: 8. The CDR3 consists of 13 residues. The germline CDR1 and CDR2 sequences are SNHLY and FYNNEI. The DNA for the CDR3 is TGTGCCAGCACGGGCGGGAGTTTCGACGAGCAGTACTTC. It specifies CASTGGSFDEQYF.

The chain combines TRBV28 with TRBJ1-1; the D gene is possibly TRBD1 (5 bases). Germline-derived CDR1 and CDR2 are MDHEN and SYDVKM. The V gene lost 5 bases and the J gene lost 5 bases, with 18 bases spanning the gap. This CDR3 has 15 residues. The CDR3 nucleotides are TGTGCCAGCAGTAATCGGAGGGGAGTGGTAACTGAAGCTTTCTTT. It codes for CASSNRRGVVTEAFF.

This chain uses TRBV24-1 with TRBJ1-1; a weak D match, TRBD1 (6 bases). Trimming cost V 2 bases and J 8 bases, with 11 bases left between them. Germline lookup yields CDR1 KGHDR and CDR2 SFDVKD. The length of the CDR3 is 13 residues. The CDR3 bases are TGTGCCACCAGTGATTGGGGGGGGACAGAAGCTTTCTTT. It encodes CATSDWGGTEAFF.

The chain is built from TRBV4-3 and TRBJ1-5; D unclear. This CDR3 region has 16 residues. CDR1 is LGHNA, CDR2 YSLEER, per germline. V lost 1 base and J lost 0, with 10 bases in between. CDR3 DNA sequence: TGCGCCAGCAGCCAAGGCTGGGCAGATAGCAATCAGCCCCAGCATTTT. Amino acid sequence: CASSQGWADSNQPQHF.

The chain recombines TRBV5-6 with TRBJ1-1; D might be TRBD1 (5 bases). Germline V gene lookup returns CDR1 SGHDT and CDR2 YYEEEE. The CDR3 covers 14 residues. The ends were cut back, 0 bases at V and 0 bases at J, with 6 bases in the middle. This chain's CDR3 is CASSLDRLNTEAFF. CDR3 bases: TGTGCCAGCAGCTTGGACAGGCTGAACACTGAAGCTTTCTTT.

The sample holds a few counts of this clone. This chain uses TRBV7-2 with TRBJ1-1; the match to TRBD1 covers 9 bases. The CDR3 totals 16 residues. Losses at the gene ends were 5 bases for V and 6 bases for J; bases not matched to a gene: 13. The germline gives CDR1 SGHTA, CDR2 FQGNSA. CDR3 protein: CASSIAGTGIGAEAFF. CDR3 DNA sequence: TGTGCCAGCAGCATCGCCGGGACAGGGATCGGAGCTGAAGCTTTCTTT.